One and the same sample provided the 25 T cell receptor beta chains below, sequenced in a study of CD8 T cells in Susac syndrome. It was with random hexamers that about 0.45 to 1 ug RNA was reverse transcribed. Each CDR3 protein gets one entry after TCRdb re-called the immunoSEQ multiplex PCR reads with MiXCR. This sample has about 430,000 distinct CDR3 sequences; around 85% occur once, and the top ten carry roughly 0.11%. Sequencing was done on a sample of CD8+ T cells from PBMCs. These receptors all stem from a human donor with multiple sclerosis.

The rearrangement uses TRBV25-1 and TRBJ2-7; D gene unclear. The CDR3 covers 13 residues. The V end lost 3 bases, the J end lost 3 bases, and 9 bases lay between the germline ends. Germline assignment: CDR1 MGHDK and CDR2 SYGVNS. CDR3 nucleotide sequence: TGTGCCAGCAGTGATATGTATTTCTACGAGCAGTACTTC. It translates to CASSDMYFYEQYF.

CDR3 in amino acids: CASSQGGGSQAFF. CDR3 bases: TGCGCCAGCAGCCAAGGGGGGGGGTCCCAAGCTTTCTTT. The chain couples TRBV4-1 to TRBJ1-1, with D perhaps TRBD1 (5 bases). This CDR3 region has 13 residues. V lost 1 base and J 9 bases, leaving 12 bases between the germline ends. The germline gives CDR1 MGHRA, CDR2 YSYEKL.

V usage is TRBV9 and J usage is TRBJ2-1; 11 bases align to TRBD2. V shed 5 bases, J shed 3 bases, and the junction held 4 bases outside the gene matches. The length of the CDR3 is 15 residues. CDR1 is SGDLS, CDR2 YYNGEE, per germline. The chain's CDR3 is CASSSGLAGYNEQFF. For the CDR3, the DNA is TGTGCCAGCAGTTCAGGACTAGCGGGCTACAATGAGCAGTTCTTC.

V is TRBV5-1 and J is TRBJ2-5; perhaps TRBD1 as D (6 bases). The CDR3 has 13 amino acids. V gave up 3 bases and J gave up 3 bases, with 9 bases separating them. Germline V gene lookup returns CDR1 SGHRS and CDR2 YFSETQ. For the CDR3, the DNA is TGCGCCAGCAGCTCATGGACAGAAGAGACCCAGTACTTC. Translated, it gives CASSSWTEETQYF.

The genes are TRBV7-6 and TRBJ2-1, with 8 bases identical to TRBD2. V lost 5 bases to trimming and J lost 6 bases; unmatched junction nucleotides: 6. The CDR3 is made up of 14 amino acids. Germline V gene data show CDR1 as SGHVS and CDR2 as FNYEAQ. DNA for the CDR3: TGTGCCAGCAGCGACGGGGGGGTTATCAATGAGCAGTTCTTC. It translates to CASSDGGVINEQFF.

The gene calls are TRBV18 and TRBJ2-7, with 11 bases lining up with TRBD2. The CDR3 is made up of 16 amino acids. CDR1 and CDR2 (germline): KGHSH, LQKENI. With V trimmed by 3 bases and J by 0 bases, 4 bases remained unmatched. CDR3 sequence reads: CASSPTSGTDSYEQYF. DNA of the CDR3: TGTGCCAGCTCACCGACTAGCGGGACCGACTCCTACGAGCAGTACTTC.

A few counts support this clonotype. CDR3 coding DNA: TGTGCCAGCACCCAAGTTAGGAACACTGAAGCTTTCTTT. It specifies CASTQVRNTEAFF. J is TRBJ1-1 and V is TRBV2; D gene unclear. The CDR3 length is 13 residues. Germline CDR1 SNHLY, CDR2 FYNNEI. Trimming took off 7 bases at V and 1 base at J, with 10 bases between the two ends.

The CDR3 here is CASSEGFAPDTQYF. The CDR3 region has the DNA TGTGCCAGTAGTGAGGGGTTTGCGCCAGATACGCAGTATTTT. V and J are TRBV19 and TRBJ2-3; D could derive from TRBD1 or TRBD2 (5 bases each). Germline CDR1 is LNHDA and CDR2 is SQIVND (reference sequence). V was shortened by 5 bases and J by 4 bases, with 13 bases between the two germline ends. The CDR3 sequence is 14 residues long.

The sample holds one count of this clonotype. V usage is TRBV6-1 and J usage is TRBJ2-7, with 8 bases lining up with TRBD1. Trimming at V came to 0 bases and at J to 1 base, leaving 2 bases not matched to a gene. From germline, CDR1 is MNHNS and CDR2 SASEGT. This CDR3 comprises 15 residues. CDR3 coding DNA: TGTGCCAGCAGTGAAGCAGGACAGGGTTCCTACGAGCAGTACTTC. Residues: CASSEAGQGSYEQYF.

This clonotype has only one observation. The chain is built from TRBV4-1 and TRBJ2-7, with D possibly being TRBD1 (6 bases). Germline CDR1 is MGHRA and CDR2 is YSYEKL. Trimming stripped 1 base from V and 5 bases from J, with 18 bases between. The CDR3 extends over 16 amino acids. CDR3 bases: TGCGCCAGCAGCCAAGTTTACCAAAGCAGGGGCAACGAGCAGTACTTC. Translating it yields CASSQVYQSRGNEQYF.

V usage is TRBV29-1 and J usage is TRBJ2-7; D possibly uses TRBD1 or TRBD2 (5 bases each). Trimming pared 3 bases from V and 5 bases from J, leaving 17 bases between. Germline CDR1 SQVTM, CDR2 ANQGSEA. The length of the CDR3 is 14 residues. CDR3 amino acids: CSVDGADISHEQYF. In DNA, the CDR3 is TGCAGCGTTGACGGGGCTGACATTTCGCACGAGCAGTACTTC.

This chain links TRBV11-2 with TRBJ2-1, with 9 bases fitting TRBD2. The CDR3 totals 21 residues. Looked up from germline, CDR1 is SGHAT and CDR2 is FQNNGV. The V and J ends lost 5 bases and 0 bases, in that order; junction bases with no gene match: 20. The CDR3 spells CASSPRSSGARIASSYNEQFF. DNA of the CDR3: TGTGCCAGCAGCCCTAGATCTAGCGGGGCCCGAATTGCTAGCTCCTACAATGAGCAGTTCTTC.

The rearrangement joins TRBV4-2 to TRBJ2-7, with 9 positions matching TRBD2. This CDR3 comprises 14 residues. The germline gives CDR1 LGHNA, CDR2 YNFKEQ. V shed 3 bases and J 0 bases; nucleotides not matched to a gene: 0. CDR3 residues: CASSQGLASYEQYF. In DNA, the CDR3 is TGTGCCAGCAGCCAGGGACTAGCCTCCTACGAGCAGTACTTC.

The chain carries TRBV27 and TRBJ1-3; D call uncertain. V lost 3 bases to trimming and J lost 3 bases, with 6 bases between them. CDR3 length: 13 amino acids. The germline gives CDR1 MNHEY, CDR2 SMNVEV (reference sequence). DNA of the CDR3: TGTGCCAGCAGTTTGATGCTTGGAAACACCATATATTTT. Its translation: CASSLMLGNTIYF.

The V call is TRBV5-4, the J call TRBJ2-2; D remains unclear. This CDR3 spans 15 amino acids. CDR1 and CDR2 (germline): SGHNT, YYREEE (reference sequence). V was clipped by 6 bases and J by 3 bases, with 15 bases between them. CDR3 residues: CASTAMGGDTGELFF. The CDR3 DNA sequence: TGTGCCAGCACCGCGATGGGTGGGGACACCGGGGAGCTGTTTTTT.

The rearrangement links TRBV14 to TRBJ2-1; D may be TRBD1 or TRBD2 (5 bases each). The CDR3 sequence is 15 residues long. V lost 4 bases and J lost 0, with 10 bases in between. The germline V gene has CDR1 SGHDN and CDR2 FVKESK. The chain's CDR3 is CASSREGSSYNEQFF. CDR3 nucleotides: TGTGCCAGCAGCCGCGAGGGGAGCTCCTACAATGAGCAGTTCTTC.

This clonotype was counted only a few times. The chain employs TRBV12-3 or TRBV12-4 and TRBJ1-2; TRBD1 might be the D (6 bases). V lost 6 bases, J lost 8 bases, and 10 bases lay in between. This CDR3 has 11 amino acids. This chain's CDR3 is CASRQGYGYTF. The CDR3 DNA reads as TGTGCCAGCAGACAGGGATACGGCTACACCTTC.

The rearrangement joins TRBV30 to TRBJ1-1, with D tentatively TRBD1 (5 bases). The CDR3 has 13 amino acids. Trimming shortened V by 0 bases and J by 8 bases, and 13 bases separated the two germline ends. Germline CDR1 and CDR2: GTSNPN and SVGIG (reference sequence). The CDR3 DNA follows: TGTGCCTGGAGTGTACCCTCGACAGAGGAAGCTTTCTTT. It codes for CAWSVPSTEEAFF.

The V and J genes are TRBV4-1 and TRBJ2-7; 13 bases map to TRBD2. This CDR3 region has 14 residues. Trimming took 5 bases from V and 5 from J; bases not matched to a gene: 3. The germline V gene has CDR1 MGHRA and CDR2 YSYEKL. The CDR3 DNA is TGCGCCAGCAGCGAACTAGCGGGAGGGGACGAGCAGTACTTC. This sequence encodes CASSELAGGDEQYF.

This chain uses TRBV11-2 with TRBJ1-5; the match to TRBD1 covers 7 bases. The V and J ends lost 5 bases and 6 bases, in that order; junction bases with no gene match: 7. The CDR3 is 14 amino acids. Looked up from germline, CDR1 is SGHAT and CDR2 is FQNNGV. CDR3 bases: TGTGCCAGCAGCCGGGAGGGGGCCACTCAGCCCCAGCATTTT. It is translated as CASSREGATQPQHF.

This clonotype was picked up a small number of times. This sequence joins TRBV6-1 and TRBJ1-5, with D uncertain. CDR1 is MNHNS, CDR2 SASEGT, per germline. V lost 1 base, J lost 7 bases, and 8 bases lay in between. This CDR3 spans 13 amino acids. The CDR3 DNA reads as TGTGCCAGCAGTGAAGAAGCGTGGCAGCCCCAGCATTTT. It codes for CASSEEAWQPQHF.

The CDR3 spells CASSYSKISYTEAFF. CDR3 in DNA: TGTGCCAGCAGTTACTCGAAAATTTCTTACACTGAAGCTTTCTTT. The rearrangement links TRBV6-5 to TRBJ1-1; D is uncertain. With 0 bases removed from V and 3 bases from J, the gap between germline ends came to 11 bases. CDR3 length: 15 residues. CDR1 is MNHEY and CDR2 is SVGAGI in the germline V gene.

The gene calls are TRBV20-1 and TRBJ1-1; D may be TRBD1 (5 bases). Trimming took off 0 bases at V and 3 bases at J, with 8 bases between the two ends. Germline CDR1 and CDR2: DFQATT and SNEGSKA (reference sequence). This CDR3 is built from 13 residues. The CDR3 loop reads CSAREIGDTEAFF. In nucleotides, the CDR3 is TGCAGTGCTAGAGAGATAGGGGACACTGAAGCTTTCTTT.

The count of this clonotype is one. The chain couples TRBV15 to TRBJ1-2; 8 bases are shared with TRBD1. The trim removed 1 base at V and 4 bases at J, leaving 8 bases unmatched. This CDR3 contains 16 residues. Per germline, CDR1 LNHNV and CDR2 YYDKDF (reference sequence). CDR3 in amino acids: CATSRGDRSDGYGYTF. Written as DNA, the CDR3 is TGTGCCACCAGCAGAGGGGACAGGAGCGACGGCTATGGCTACACCTTC.

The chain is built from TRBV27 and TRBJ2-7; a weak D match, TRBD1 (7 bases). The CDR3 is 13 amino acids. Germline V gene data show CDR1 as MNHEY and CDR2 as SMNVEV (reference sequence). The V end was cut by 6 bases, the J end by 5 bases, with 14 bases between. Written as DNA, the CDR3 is TGTGCCAGCAGGGCGGGACAGTTTCACGAGCAGTACTTC. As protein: CASRAGQFHEQYF.